One sample yielded the 4 T cell receptor beta chains listed below, sequenced in a study of blood T cell repertoires in COVID-19. Repertoires were generated with immunoSEQ multiplex PCR, while TCRdb's copy carries only in-frame clones and drops some. The repertoire holds 300,000 to 400,000 clones, with 85% to 90% as singletons. The sequencing sample was made of PBMCs or T cells enriched from blood (not recorded which). Receptors originate from a man aged 18 to 30 who had recovered from COVID-19.

V and J are TRBV7-9 and TRBJ1-1; 9 positions match TRBD1. V lost 4 bases, J lost 5 bases, and 14 bases stayed unmatched. Germline loops: CDR1 SEHNR, CDR2 FQNEAQ (reference sequence). CDR3 length: 17 residues. Written as DNA, the CDR3 is TGTGCCAGCAGCTCGGGACAGGGAGGCAGAGGGGGAACTGAAGCTTTCTTT. It translates to CASSSGQGGRGGTEAFF.

The chain is built from TRBV4-3 and TRBJ1-2; 8 bases are shared with TRBD1. Germline V gene data show CDR1 as LGHNA and CDR2 as YSLEER. The CDR3 sequence is 15 residues long. V gave up 0 bases and J gave up 4 bases; unmatched junction bases: 4. CDR3 in DNA: TGCGCCAGCAGCCAAGAGGGCGGGACAGGCTATGGCTACACCTTC. Protein product: CASSQEGGTGYGYTF.

The rearrangement joins TRBV9 to TRBJ1-3; 7 bases line up with TRBD1. Germline values: CDR1 SGDLS, CDR2 YYNGEE. CDR3 length: 16 residues. V dropped 4 bases and J dropped 2; count of bases not matched to a gene: 9. CDR3 sequence: CASSPQGQPAGNTIYF. The DNA for the CDR3 is TGTGCCAGCAGCCCCCAGGGACAGCCGGCTGGAAACACCATATATTTT.

The chain combines TRBV3-1 (or the pseudogene TRBV3-2) with TRBJ2-5, with TRBD2 matching 8 bases. CDR1 LGHDT and CDR2 YNNKEL come from the germline V gene (reference sequence). The J segment lost 2 bases and the V segment lost 6 bases, leaving 11 bases of the junction unmatched. The CDR3 runs to 16 residues. Written as DNA, the CDR3 is TGTGCCAGCAGACTCGCCGGCGGGAGGCAACAAGAGACCCAGTACTTC. Protein: CASRLAGGRQQETQYF.